The rows below give T cell receptor beta chains drawn from one sample of a study of shared clonotypes between healthy human individuals. Clones were read by immunoSEQ multiplex PCR, and TCRdb kept only the in-frame ones, dropping some. Of 2,500,000 or so clones in the sample, around nine tenths were seen once. The sample comprised naive CD4+ T cells sorted from blood. The receptors come from a man aged 18 to 30 in good health. CDR3s include the opening cysteine and the closing phenylalanine or tryptophan. D genes are given only for firm matches. Only some rows state a clone size, as once, few, many or a class for expanded clones.

-	TRBD2	TRBV11-2	TRBJ2-5	TGTGCCAGCAGCCCGCGGTCGACTAGCGGGAGGGGGGTCCAAGAGACCCAGTACTTC	CASSPRSTSGRGVQETQYF
-	-	TRBV7-2	TRBJ2-5	TGTGCCAGCAGCTTAGGAATGGGCGGGGAGACCCAGTACTTC	CASSLGMGGETQYF
-	TRBD1	TRBV10-1	TRBJ1-2	TGCGCCAGCAGGGTCACAGGGGGCGTCCCCCTCGGCTATGGCTACACCTTC	CASRVTGGVPLGYGYTF
-	-	TRBV5-1	TRBJ2-7	TGCGCCAGCAGCCAAGGGGTCGGGTACGAGCAGTACTTC	CASSQGVGYEQYF
few	-	TRBV19	TRBJ1-2	TGTGCCAGTAGTATGAGGTCCTATGGCTACACCTTC	CASSMRSYGYTF
-	-	TRBV2	TRBJ2-7	TGTGCCAGCAGTGAAATACGGGGGTCCTACGAGCAGTACTTC	CASSEIRGSYEQYF
-	-	TRBV7-2	TRBJ2-6	TGTGCCAGCAGCTTCTCGGGGGCCAACGTCCTGACTTTC	CASSFSGANVLTF
-	TRBD1	TRBV18	TRBJ2-1	TGTGCCAGCTCACCTCGACAGGGTTGGAATGAGCAGTTCTTC	CASSPRQGWNEQFF
-	TRBD1	TRBV5-1	TRBJ2-7	TGCGCCAGCAGCTATAACGGACAGGCCTACGAGCAATACTTC	CASSYNGQAYEQYF
-	-	TRBV5-1	TRBJ2-1	TGCGCCAGCACCGCCTCTGGTCAGGGAATCTACAATGAGCAGTTCTTC	CASTASGQGIYNEQFF
once	TRBD1	TRBV5-4	TRBJ2-3	TGTGCCAGCAGCTCAAAGGGACAGTTTTTCACAGATACGCAGTATTTT	CASSSKGQFFTDTQYF
-	-	TRBV5-4	TRBJ2-7	TGTGCCAGCAGCTTGAGGGGGGACGAGCAGTACTTC	CASSLRGDEQYF
-	TRBD2	TRBV5-1	TRBJ2-5	TGCGCCAGCAGCCTTCCATCGGGAGGGTTGGATACCCAGTACTTC	CASSLPSGGLDTQYF
-	TRBD1	TRBV5-1	TRBJ1-3	TGCGCCAGCAGCTTGGAGGTCCTGCGACAGGGCATCTCTGGAAACACCATATATTTT	CASSLEVLRQGISGNTIYF
-	-	TRBV11-2	TRBJ2-5	TGTGCCAGCAGCTTAGGGGGTCGAGAGACCCAGTACTTC	CASSLGGRETQYF
once	TRBD2	TRBV6-6	TRBJ2-7	TGTGCCAGCAGCCACGGGGCTAGCGGGACCTACGAGCAGTACTTC	CASSHGASGTYEQYF
-	-	TRBV10-3	TRBJ1-1	TGTGCCATCAGTGACACAATTGACGCTGAAGCTTTCTTT	CAISDTIDAEAFF
-	TRBD2	TRBV4-1	TRBJ2-5	TGCGCCAGCAGCCAAGATATTGGGGGGGGGCAAGAGACCCAGTACTTC	CASSQDIGGGQETQYF
-	-	TRBV10-3	TRBJ1-1	TGTGCCATCAGAGTCGGGGGGTCGACTGAAGCTTTCTTT	CAIRVGGSTEAFF
-	TRBD2	TRBV5-4	TRBJ2-3	TGTGCCAGCAGCTCCGGGACTAGCGGTCCAAGCACAGATACGCAGTATTTT	CASSSGTSGPSTDTQYF
once	-	TRBV5-1	TRBJ2-1	TGCGCCAGCAGCTATCCTTCTGATGGGAGAGGGTACAATGAGCAGTTCTTC	CASSYPSDGRGYNEQFF
-	TRBD2	TRBV5-4	TRBJ2-5	TGTGCCAGCAGCCCGACTAGCGGGGGAAGCCAAGAGACCCAGTACTTC	CASSPTSGGSQETQYF
once	-	TRBV7-2	TRBJ2-5	TGTGCCAGCAGCTTCCTGCAAGAGACCCAGTACTTC	CASSFLQETQYF
-	TRBD2	TRBV30	TRBJ2-5	TGTGCCTATCACGACTCGGGACTAGCGGGAGTGACCCAGTACTTC	CAYHDSGLAGVTQYF
-	TRBD2	TRBV5-1	TRBJ2-3	TGCGCCAGCAGCTTTCCGGGGGGACCTAGCACAGATACGCAGTATTTT	CASSFPGGPSTDTQYF
once	-	TRBV6-1	TRBJ2-3	TGTGCCAGCAGCGACGCGAGGGTTACGCAGTATTTT	CASSDARVTQYF
-	-	TRBV5-1	TRBJ2-1	TGCGCCAGCAGCTTAGGCGGGCCCTCCTACAATGAGCAGTTCTTC	CASSLGGPSYNEQFF
-	-	TRBV5-1	TRBJ2-7	TGCGCCAGCATTGAGGGGAGCTTACTTCACTTCTACGAGCAGTACTTC	CASIEGSLLHFYEQYF
-	TRBD1	TRBV10-3	TRBJ1-6	TGTGCCATCAGACCGGGACAGCTTAATTCACCCCTCCACTTT	CAIRPGQLNSPLHF
-	-	TRBV5-4	TRBJ2-5	TGTGCCAGCAGCCTCCGAGGCGCGGGCCAAGAGACCCAGTACTTC	CASSLRGAGQETQYF
-	-	TRBV29-1	TRBJ2-3	TGCAGCGTGTCATCGGGAGATACGCAGTATTTT	CSVSSGDTQYF
once	-	TRBV19	TRBJ1-5	TGTGCCAGTACCATTAATGGAGTCGGGAGCAATCAGCCCCAGCATTTT	CASTINGVGSNQPQHF
-	-	TRBV7-2	TRBJ2-1	TGTGCCAGCAGCTTAGTGGGACTCGGGGGAAATGAGCAGTTCTTC	CASSLVGLGGNEQFF
-	-	TRBV6-6	TRBJ2-4	TGTGCCAGCAGTCTCCCCGGACAAGGTGAAAACATTCAGTACTTC	CASSLPGQGENIQYF
-	TRBD1	TRBV15	TRBJ2-7	TGTGCCACCAGCAGACGGACAGGGGGCTCCTACGAGCAGTACTTC	CATSRRTGGSYEQYF
-	-	TRBV2	TRBJ1-2	TGTGCCAGCAGAAGTAGTGGGGCGAGGGGCTACACCTTC	CASRSSGARGYTF
-	-	TRBV5-5	TRBJ1-4	TGTGCCAGCAGTTCTGGTCCCCGACCGGATGAAAAACTGTTTTTT	CASSSGPRPDEKLFF
-	TRBD2	TRBV6-4	TRBJ2-2	TGTGCCAGCAGCGCCGGGACTAGCGGGAGGACCGGGGAGCTGTTTTTT	CASSAGTSGRTGELFF
-	-	TRBV7-2	TRBJ2-3	TGTGCCAGCAGCTTAGAATTTAGCTTTGGTACGCAGTATTTT	CASSLEFSFGTQYF
-	-	TRBV6-1	TRBJ1-2	TGTGCCACTGGGCAGGGGCGAGAGGGCTACACCTTC	CATGQGREGYTF
once	TRBD2	TRBV18	TRBJ2-7	TGTGCCAGCTCCCTAGCGGCCCCCTACGAGCAGTACTTC	CASSLAAPYEQYF